These 10 T cell receptor beta chains share one sample of origin, sequenced in a study of radiotherapy plus CTLA-4 blockade in lung cancer. Clones were read by immunoSEQ multiplex PCR, and TCRdb kept only the in-frame ones, dropping some. The sample contains about 60,000 clones, over 70% of which appear only once. The material sequenced was peripheral blood, taken from a patient treated with radiotherapy plus ipilimumab. The receptor source for this set is a human donor with non-small cell lung cancer who had a partial response to radiotherapy plus ipilimumab.

This clone came up many times. V and J are TRBV19 and TRBJ1-2; no reliable D call. The CDR3 runs to 12 residues. Trimming took 3 bases from V and 6 from J, leaving 8 bases between them. Germline V gene lookup returns CDR1 LNHDA and CDR2 SQIVND (reference sequence). As DNA, the CDR3 is TGTGCCAGTAGTATGTTCCGGGATGGCTACACCTTC. It is translated as CASSMFRDGYTF.

V gene TRBV7-2 combines with J gene TRBJ2-5; 8 bases are a match to TRBD2. Germline V gene lookup returns CDR1 SGHTA and CDR2 FQGNSA. CDR3 length: 16 amino acids. Losses at the gene ends were 8 bases for V and 5 bases for J; bases not matched to a gene: 16. The CDR3 protein is CASDPRGRGGRETQYF. In DNA form, the CDR3 reads TGTGCCAGCGACCCCAGGGGACGGGGGGGGCGGGAGACCCAGTACTTC.

The CDR3 is CASSPTGGAGLAFF. The CDR3 DNA sequence: TGTGCCAGCAGCCCGACAGGGGGCGCAGGCCTGGCTTTCTTT. The rearrangement uses TRBV7-3 and TRBJ1-1, with 10 bases identical to TRBD1. Trimming removed 5 bases from V and 11 bases from J; junction bases left unmatched: 11. This CDR3 is 14 amino acids long. Germline V gene lookup returns CDR1 SGHTA and CDR2 FQGTGA.

The chain carries TRBV27 and TRBJ2-2; D is uncertain. The CDR3 consists of 13 residues. CDR1 is MNHEY and CDR2 is SMNVEV in the germline V gene (reference sequence). V lost 4 bases and J lost 5, with 8 bases in between. The chain's CDR3 is CASSSRQTGELFF. The CDR3 DNA reads as TGTGCCAGCAGTTCTAGGCAAACCGGGGAGCTGTTTTTT.

V gene TRBV27 combines with J gene TRBJ1-3, with a possible D match to TRBD1 (5 bases). CDR3 length: 16 amino acids. V lost 2 bases and J lost 2, with 13 bases in between. The germline CDR1 and CDR2 sequences are MNHEY and SMNVEV (reference sequence). The CDR3 bases are TGTGCCAGCAGTTTACATGGCAGGGCGGCTGGAAACACCATATATTTT. Translated, it gives CASSLHGRAAGNTIYF.

The J gene is TRBJ1-5, the V gene TRBV27, with 7 bases matching TRBD1. With 7 bases clipped from V and 4 bases from J, the junction kept 7 bases outside the gene matches. Germline assignment: CDR1 MNHEY and CDR2 SMNVEV (reference sequence). The CDR3 spans 14 residues. CDR3 DNA: TGTGCCAGCAAAGTATCAGGGGGGAATCAGCCCCAGCATTTT. Translated: CASKVSGGNQPQHF.

This clone was counted only a few times. The chain recombines TRBV6-5 with TRBJ2-7; 7 bases line up with TRBD2. The CDR3 has 15 amino acids. J gave up 0 bases and V 6 bases, and 8 bases lay outside the gene matches. The germline CDR1 and CDR2 sequences are MNHEY and SVGAGI. The CDR3 sequence is CASSTSGVSSYEQYF. CDR3 nucleotide sequence: TGTGCCAGCAGCACAAGCGGGGTCAGCTCCTACGAGCAGTACTTC.

The J gene is TRBJ2-5, the V gene TRBV15; D perhaps matches TRBD1 (5 bases). Germline CDR1 LNHNV, CDR2 YYDKDF (reference sequence). The CDR3 sequence is 15 residues long. Trimming pared 3 bases from V and 2 bases from J, leaving 13 bases between. The chain's CDR3 is CATSSFEQEQETQYF. The CDR3 DNA follows: TGTGCCACCAGCAGCTTTGAACAGGAACAAGAGACCCAGTACTTC.

The chain joins TRBV7-8 to TRBJ2-3; tentative D call: TRBD2 (6 bases). This CDR3 has 18 residues. Trimming pared 3 bases from V and 1 base from J, leaving 20 bases between. Germline V gene data show CDR1 as SGHVS and CDR2 as FQNEAQ. The chain's CDR3 is CASSFPAGSGGRTDTQYF. The CDR3 DNA follows: TGTGCCAGCAGCTTCCCTGCGGGGTCCGGGGGTCGCACAGATACGCAGTATTTT.

The chain combines TRBV19 with TRBJ2-7, with D possibly matching TRBD2 (6 bases). Trimming took 5 bases from V and 2 from J, leaving 13 bases between them. This CDR3 spans 14 amino acids. CDR1 LNHDA and CDR2 SQIVND come from the germline V gene (reference sequence). The CDR3 DNA reads TGTGCCAGTAGTCGCGGGACTTCCACCTACGAGCAGTACTTC. Translating gives CASSRGTSTYEQYF.